Listed here are 17 T cell receptor beta chains from one sample, sequenced in a study of blood T cell repertoires in COVID-19. Clones were sequenced by immunoSEQ multiplex PCR, and TCRdb holds only the in-frame ones, with some missing. The sample lists approximately 130,000 clones; approximately 87% were seen once. Source material: peripheral blood. The receptors originated from a man aged 50 or older with acute or convalescent COVID-19.

The chain uses TRBV4-3 and TRBJ1-1; D gene unclear. CDR1 is LGHNA and CDR2 is YSLEER in the germline V gene. The ends were cut back, 3 bases at V and 5 bases at J, with 7 bases in the middle. The CDR3 has 12 residues. The CDR3 sequence is CASSHGGTEAFF. CDR3 coding DNA: TGCGCCAGCAGCCATGGAGGGACTGAAGCTTTCTTT.

The CDR3 is CAFSPIRETGDYGYTF. In nucleotides, the CDR3 is TGTGCCTTCTCCCCTATCCGAGAAACAGGGGACTATGGCTACACCTTC. The V call is TRBV30, the J call TRBJ1-2, with 7 positions matching TRBD1. CDR3 size: 16 residues. V dropped 7 bases and J dropped 3; count of bases not matched to a gene: 17. From germline, CDR1 is GTSNPN and CDR2 SVGIG (reference sequence). The whole variable domain, remainder taken from reference TRBV30 and TRBJ1-2, is SQTIHQWPATLVQPVGSPLSLECTVEGTSNPNLYWYRQAAGRGLQLLFYSVGIGQISSEVPQNLSASRPQDRQFILSSKKLLLSDSGFYLCAFSPIRETGDYGYTFGSGTRLTVV.

This chain links TRBV7-2 with TRBJ2-1; 10 positions match TRBD2. The CDR3 covers 18 residues. The trim removed 0 bases at V and 4 bases at J, leaving 9 bases unmatched. From germline, CDR1 is SGHTA and CDR2 FQGNSA. The CDR3 sequence: CASSLARSGRAEYNEQFF. DNA for the CDR3: TGTGCCAGCAGCTTAGCGCGGAGCGGGAGGGCAGAGTACAATGAGCAGTTCTTC.

The chain is built from TRBV5-1 and TRBJ2-3, with 16 nucleotides matching TRBD2. From germline, CDR1 is SGHRS and CDR2 YFSETQ. V gave up 4 bases and J gave up 5 bases; unmatched junction bases: 7. There are 17 residues in the CDR3. CDR3 protein: CASSPGLAGGPGDTQYF. CDR3 in DNA: TGCGCCAGCAGCCCGGGACTAGCGGGAGGGCCGGGAGATACGCAGTATTTT. Full variable domain (outside the CDR3, taken from reference TRBV5-1 and TRBJ2-3): KAGVTQTPRYLIKTRGQQVTLSCSPISGHRSVSWYQQTPGQGLQFLFEYFSETQRNKGNFPGRFSGRQFSNSRSEMNVSTLELGDSALYLCASSPGLAGGPGDTQYFGPGTRLTVL.

The chain has TRBV7-9 and TRBJ2-7, with D possibly TRBD2 on 6 matching bases. Germline CDR1 is SEHNR and CDR2 is FQNEAQ (reference sequence). There are 13 residues in the CDR3. Trimming cost V 5 bases and J 4 bases, with 12 bases left between them. This CDR3 reads CASSVGLLYEQYF. The CDR3 region has the DNA TGTGCCAGCAGCGTGGGACTGCTTTACGAGCAGTACTTC. The full variable domain, with the rest looked up from reference TRBV7-9 and TRBJ2-7, is DTGVSQNPRHKITKRGQNVTFRCDPISEHNRLYWYRQTLGQGPEFLTYFQNEAQLEKSRLLSDRFSAERPKGSFSTLEIQRTEQGDSAMYLCASSVGLLYEQYFGPGTRLTVT.

The chain is built from TRBV6-5 and TRBJ2-3; D gene ambiguous. The ends were cut back, 7 bases at V and 1 base at J, with 15 bases in the middle. This CDR3 has 15 residues. Germline CDR1 MNHEY, CDR2 SVGAGI. The CDR3 nucleotides are TGTGCCAGCACCCTCCCACCCCAGGGCACAGATACGCAGTATTTT. It specifies CASTLPPQGTDTQYF.

The genes are TRBV5-4 and TRBJ2-7, with TRBD1 matching over 7 bases. V shed 4 bases, J shed 0 bases, and the junction held 7 bases outside the gene matches. Germline V gene sequence: CDR1 SGHNT, CDR2 YYREEE (reference sequence). The CDR3 covers 15 residues. CDR3 DNA: TGTGCCAGCAGCCTGGGACAGCCGAGCTCCTACGAGCAGTACTTC. This codes for CASSLGQPSSYEQYF.

This clone was seen once. The chain links TRBV19 to TRBJ2-7, with 9 bases that match TRBD1. Germline V gene data show CDR1 as LNHDA and CDR2 as SQIVND (reference sequence). The CDR3 covers 18 residues. V shed 1 base and J 1 base; nucleotides not matched to a gene: 11. The CDR3 nucleotides are TGTGCCAGTAGTATAGTATTGACAGGGGGGTACCAATCCTACGAGCAGTACTTC. Its translation: CASSIVLTGGYQSYEQYF. Full variable domain (outside the CDR3, taken from reference TRBV19 and TRBJ2-7): DGGITQSPKYLFRKEGQNVTLSCEQNLNHDAMYWYRQDPGQGLRLIYYSQIVNDFQKGDIAEGYSVSREKKESFPLTVTSAQKNPTAFYLCASSIVLTGGYQSYEQYFGPGTRLTVT.

This clone appeared a few times. This sequence joins TRBV4-3 and TRBJ1-4; a possible D gene is TRBD1 (5 bases). V was shortened by 1 base and J by 8 bases, with 17 bases between the two germline ends. Germline V gene sequence: CDR1 LGHNA, CDR2 YSLEER. The CDR3 has 16 residues. CDR3 bases: TGCGCCAGCAGCCAAGGTAGTGTGGGGCTGAGCGAAAAACTGTTTTTT. Amino acids: CASSQGSVGLSEKLFF.

The V gene is TRBV11-2, the J gene TRBJ2-7; 9 nucleotides line up with TRBD1. Germline CDR1 reads SGHAT; CDR2 reads FQNNGV. This CDR3 spans 17 amino acids. With 4 bases clipped from V and 4 bases from J, the junction kept 14 bases outside the gene matches. The CDR3 DNA follows: TGTGCCAGCAGCTCCTTACCGGGACAGGGTGGAGTGTACGAGCAGTACTTC. Translation gives CASSSLPGQGGVYEQYF.

J is TRBJ2-7 and V is TRBV7-8; D might be TRBD2 (5 bases). CDR1 and CDR2 from the germline V gene are SGHVS and FQNEAQ. With 2 bases removed from V and 2 bases from J, the gap between germline ends came to 19 bases. This CDR3 contains 17 residues. CDR3 DNA sequence: TGTGCCAGCAGCTTAATCGCCGGTACTAGTTACCCCTACGAGCAGTACTTC. Protein product: CASSLIAGTSYPYEQYF.

This chain joins TRBV7-9 and TRBJ2-2, with 7 bases that match TRBD1. The trim removed 5 bases at V and 6 bases at J, leaving 9 bases unmatched. Looked up from germline, CDR1 is SEHNR and CDR2 is FQNEAQ (reference sequence). The CDR3 covers 15 residues. The CDR3 sequence: CASSPRQGRAGELFF. Here the CDR3 DNA reads TGTGCCAGCAGCCCTCGACAGGGACGGGCCGGGGAGCTGTTTTTT.

The chain recombines TRBV7-6 with TRBJ1-2; 7 nucleotides align to TRBD1. J was trimmed by 6 bases and V by 4 bases; bases with no gene match: 5. Germline V gene lookup returns CDR1 SGHVS and CDR2 FNYEAQ. The CDR3 extends over 13 amino acids. CDR3 nucleotide sequence: TGTGCCAGCAGCTCACTGACAGGGAATGGCTACACCTTC. Amino acid sequence: CASSSLTGNGYTF.

V is TRBV23-1 and J is TRBJ1-2; 8 bases align to TRBD1. TRBV23-1 is flagged as an ORF with uncertain function. Germline trimming cut 4 bases from V and 3 bases from J; bases unmatched to any gene: 13. CDR3 size: 17 residues. The CDR3: CASSRPDVGQEDYGYTF. The CDR3 nucleotides read TGCGCCAGCAGTCGCCCCGACGTGGGACAGGAGGACTATGGCTACACCTTC.

The rearrangement links TRBV6-6 to TRBJ2-7; 7 bases are shared with TRBD2. The CDR3 extends over 13 amino acids. V dropped 2 bases and J dropped 7; count of bases not matched to a gene: 5. Germline V gene data show CDR1 as MNHNY and CDR2 as SVGAGI (reference sequence). CDR3 sequence reads: CASSYRRGEEQYF. CDR3 DNA sequence: TGTGCCAGCAGTTACAGACGGGGGGAAGAGCAGTACTTC.

The chain joins TRBV6-5 to TRBJ1-1; D gene uncertain. Per the germline V gene, CDR1 is MNHEY and CDR2 is SVGAGI. The CDR3 loop spans 14 amino acids. V lost 6 bases and J 5 bases, leaving 16 bases between the germline ends. In nucleotides, the CDR3 is TGTGCCAGCAGGCTACTTGGCAAGGAGACTGAAGCTTTCTTT. This gives the protein CASRLLGKETEAFF.

This clone was observed a single time. The gene calls are TRBV5-1 and TRBJ2-7, with a weak D call TRBD2 (5 bases). Germline CDR1 reads SGHRS; CDR2 reads YFSETQ. This CDR3 region has 15 residues. Trimming shortened V by 0 bases and J by 5 bases, and 15 bases separated the two germline ends. The CDR3 spells CASSLALGNIHEQYF. The CDR3 DNA reads as TGCGCCAGCAGCTTGGCACTCGGGAACATACACGAGCAGTACTTC.